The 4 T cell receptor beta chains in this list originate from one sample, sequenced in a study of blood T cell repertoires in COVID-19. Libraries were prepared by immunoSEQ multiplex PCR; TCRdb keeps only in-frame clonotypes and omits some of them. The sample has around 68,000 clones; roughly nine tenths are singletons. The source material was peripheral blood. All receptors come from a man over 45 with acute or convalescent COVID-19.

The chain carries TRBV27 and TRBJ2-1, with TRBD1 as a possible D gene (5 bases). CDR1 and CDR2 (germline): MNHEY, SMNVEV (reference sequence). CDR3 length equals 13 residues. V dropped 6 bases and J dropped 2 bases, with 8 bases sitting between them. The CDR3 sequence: CASRETAYNEQFF. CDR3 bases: TGTGCCAGCAGGGAGACAGCCTACAATGAGCAGTTCTTC.

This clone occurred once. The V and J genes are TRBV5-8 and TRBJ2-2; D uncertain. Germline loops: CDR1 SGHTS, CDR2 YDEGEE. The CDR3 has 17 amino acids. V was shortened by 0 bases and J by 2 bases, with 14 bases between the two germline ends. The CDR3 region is CASSLELGSGNTGELFF. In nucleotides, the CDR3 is TGTGCCAGCAGCTTGGAACTCGGTTCGGGTAACACCGGGGAGCTGTTTTTT.

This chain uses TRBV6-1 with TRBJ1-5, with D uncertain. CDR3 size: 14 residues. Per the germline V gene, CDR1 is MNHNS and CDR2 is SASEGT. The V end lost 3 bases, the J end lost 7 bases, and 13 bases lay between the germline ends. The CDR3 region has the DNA TGTGCCAGCAGTGACAGTGGGAGGCGGCAGCCCCAGCATTTT. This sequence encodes CASSDSGRRQPQHF.

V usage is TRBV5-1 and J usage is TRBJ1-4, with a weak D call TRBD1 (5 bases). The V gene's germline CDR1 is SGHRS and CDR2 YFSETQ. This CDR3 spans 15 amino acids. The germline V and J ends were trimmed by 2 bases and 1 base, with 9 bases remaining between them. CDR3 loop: CASSFQGETNEKLFF. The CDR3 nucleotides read TGCGCCAGCAGCTTTCAGGGCGAAACTAATGAAAAACTGTTTTTT.